The TCR beta chain described here comes from a study of T cell repertoires in cytomegalovirus infection. In this sample, this clonotype turned up many times. Its specificity is not known. TCRdb independently ran MiXCR on the reads; one entry per CDR3 protein. The sample consists of 55,000 to 70,000 distinct CDR3 sequences, 20% to 25% of them appearing once. The germline V and J ends were trimmed by 4 bases and 0 bases, with 10 bases remaining between them. The CDR3 totals 15 residues. Sequenced sample: PBMCs, sequenced either directly or after in vitro stimulation (not recorded which). The receptor was derived from a human donor in good health (CMV status not recorded). Some clones in this sample may be carry-over from other donors' samples. The chain employs TRBV12-3 or TRBV12-4 and TRBJ2-1, with D tentatively TRBD2 (5 bases). The DNA of the CDR3 is TGTGCCAGCAGTTCAGCGGTGATCTCCTACAATGAGCAGTTCTTC. It yields the protein CASSSAVISYNEQFF.